Below, 15 T cell receptor beta chains from the same sample are listed, as sequenced in a study of T cell responses to AZD1222 COVID-19 vaccine. Libraries were prepared by immunoSEQ multiplex PCR; TCRdb keeps only in-frame clonotypes and omits some of them. This table holds under 200,000 clones, about nine tenths found once. Sequencing was performed on peripheral blood, taken on day 0 of AZD1222 vaccination. The receptors were gathered from an adult in good health.

The chain employs TRBV28 and TRBJ1-5, with D possibly matching TRBD1 (6 bases). The CDR3 has 13 residues. V gave up 6 bases and J gave up 3 bases, with 9 bases separating them. Looked up from germline, CDR1 is MDHEN and CDR2 is SYDVKM. The CDR3 nucleotides are TGTGCCAGCAGCGGGGGCGACAATCAGCCCCAGCATTTT. Amino acid sequence: CASSGGDNQPQHF. Using reference TRBV28 and TRBJ1-5 for the parts outside the CDR3, the full variable domain is DVKVTQSSRYLVKRTGEKVFLECVQDMDHENMFWYRQDPGLGLRLIYFSYDVKMKEKGDIPEGYSVSREKKERFSLILESASTNQTSMYLCASSGGDNQPQHFGDGTRLSIL.

This rearrangement joins TRBV5-1 to TRBJ2-2; D might be TRBD1 or TRBD2, each matching 5 bases. Between the trimmed V and J ends, which lost 9 bases and 5 bases, there was a span of 14 bases. The V gene's germline CDR1 is SGHRS and CDR2 YFSETQ. This CDR3 is built from 13 residues. DNA of the CDR3: TGCGCCACCGGATATGGGGGTACCGGGGAGCTGTTTTTT. Translated: CATGYGGTGELFF.

The J gene is TRBJ1-2, the V gene TRBV12-5; no firm D call. CDR1 and CDR2 (germline): LGHNT, FRNRAP. The CDR3 consists of 15 residues. Trimming pared 2 bases from V and 8 bases from J, leaving 18 bases between. This CDR3 reads CASGLMSAASGGYTF. CDR3 DNA: TGTGCTAGTGGTTTGATGTCGGCTGCCAGCGGAGGCTACACCTTC. The full variable domain, with the rest looked up from reference TRBV12-5 and TRBJ1-2, is DARVTQTPRHKVTEMGQEVTMRCQPILGHNTVFWYRQTMMQGLELLAYFRNRAPLDDSGMPKDRFSAEMPDATLATLKIQPSEPRDSAVYFCASGLMSAASGGYTFGSGTRLTVV.

The chain uses TRBV28 and TRBJ1-1; TRBD1 matches 7 bases. This CDR3 has 17 amino acids. CDR1 is MDHEN and CDR2 is SYDVKM in the germline V gene. Unmatched junction bases numbered 12, after V lost 3 bases and J lost 2 bases. The CDR3 nucleotides read TGTGCCAGCAGTTTTCTAAAAAAAGACAGGGCTAACACTGAAGCTTTCTTT. Translation: CASSFLKKDRANTEAFF.

The J gene is TRBJ2-3, the V gene TRBV4-1; TRBD2 aligns across 9 bases. Germline CDR1 reads MGHRA; CDR2 reads YSYEKL. The CDR3 is made up of 15 amino acids. The V segment lost 2 bases and the J segment 5 bases; nucleotides outside the gene matches: 5. The CDR3 DNA sequence: TGCGCCAGCAGCCAAAGAGCGGGAGGTTTAGATACGCAGTATTTT. Translated: CASSQRAGGLDTQYF.

CDR3 amino acids: CASRSTGGYTF. In DNA form, the CDR3 reads TGCGCCAGCAGATCGACCGGTGGCTACACCTTC. This chain connects TRBV5-1 to TRBJ1-2; unclear D gene. The CDR3 has 11 residues. Germline V CDR1 and CDR2: SGHRS, YFSETQ. V shed 5 bases and J shed 7 bases, with 9 bases lying between them.

V and J are TRBV4-2 and TRBJ2-5; 8 nucleotides align to TRBD1. CDR1 is LGHNA, CDR2 YNFKEQ, per germline. The CDR3 is 15 amino acids. V shed 2 bases and J 4 bases; nucleotides not matched to a gene: 6. CDR3 region: CASSQQRTGRETQYF. Here the CDR3 DNA reads TGTGCCAGCAGCCAACAAAGGACAGGGCGAGAGACCCAGTACTTC.

Only a few counts were recorded for this clone. This rearrangement joins TRBV6-6 to TRBJ2-2, with D possibly matching TRBD1 (6 bases). The CDR3 length is 17 residues. CDR1 and CDR2 from the germline V gene are MNHNY and SVGAGI (reference sequence). The V end lost 5 bases, the J end lost 3 bases, and 19 bases lay between the germline ends. The CDR3 loop reads CASSHNNPAGDTGELFF. Written as DNA, the CDR3 is TGTGCCAGCAGTCACAACAACCCCGCAGGGGACACCGGGGAGCTGTTTTTT.

This rearrangement joins TRBV6-2 or TRBV6-3 to TRBJ1-2, with unresolved D. Trimming pared 6 bases from V and 5 bases from J, leaving 10 bases between. The germline V gene encodes CDR1 MNHEY and CDR2 SVGEGT. CDR3 length: 12 residues. The CDR3 loop is CASSDTIYGYTF. CDR3 in DNA: TGTGCCAGCAGCGACACGATTTATGGCTACACCTTC.

The chain carries TRBV19 and TRBJ1-4; perhaps TRBD1 as D (6 bases). CDR1 and CDR2 (germline): LNHDA, SQIVND (reference sequence). CDR3 size: 14 residues. V was clipped by 3 bases and J by 8 bases, with 13 bases between them. The CDR3 DNA follows: TGTGCCAGTAGTATTGGGCAGGGGTTGGAAAAACTGTTTTTT. This gives the protein CASSIGQGLEKLFF. The full variable domain, completed using reference TRBV19 and TRBJ1-4, is DGGITQSPKYLFRKEGQNVTLSCEQNLNHDAMYWYRQDPGQGLRLIYYSQIVNDFQKGDIAEGYSVSREKKESFPLTVTSAQKNPTAFYLCASSIGQGLEKLFFGSGTQLSVL.

V usage is TRBV28 and J usage is TRBJ2-1; D is unclear. The length of the CDR3 is 16 residues. Germline CDR1 reads MDHEN; CDR2 reads SYDVKM. The ends were cut back, 6 bases at V and 0 bases at J, with 15 bases in the middle. The CDR3 region has the DNA TGTGCCAGCAGCCCGGACGTCCCAAGCTCCTACAATGAGCAGTTCTTC. Amino acids: CASSPDVPSSYNEQFF.

The chain joins TRBV28 to TRBJ2-3; D uncertain. Germline loops: CDR1 MDHEN, CDR2 SYDVKM. The CDR3 totals 19 residues. The germline V and J ends were trimmed by 5 bases and 0 bases, with 24 bases remaining between them. The CDR3 here is CASSPRSSHRMFSTDTQYF. CDR3 nucleotides: TGTGCCAGCAGTCCCCGTTCGAGCCATAGGATGTTTAGCACAGATACGCAGTATTTT.

The chain uses TRBV4-3 and TRBJ2-3; 7 bases are shared with TRBD2. V dropped 7 bases and J dropped 2; count of bases not matched to a gene: 9. CDR1 and CDR2 (germline): LGHNA, YSLEER. The CDR3 is 15 amino acids. The chain's CDR3 is CASKPTSGVTDTQYF. The CDR3 DNA sequence: TGCGCCAGCAAGCCGACCAGCGGGGTCACAGATACGCAGTATTTT.

In this sample, this clone turned up a few times. The chain couples TRBV19 to TRBJ2-7; a possible D gene is TRBD1 (6 bases). CDR3 size: 14 residues. V lost 0 bases and J lost 4, with 10 bases in between. Germline V lookup: CDR1 LNHDA, CDR2 SQIVND (reference sequence). The CDR3, as DNA: TGTGCCAGTAGTATAGACTTACAGGGTTACGAGCAGTACTTC. Its protein is CASSIDLQGYEQYF.

This rearrangement joins TRBV30 to TRBJ2-3; D possibly corresponds to TRBD2 (6 bases). Germline loops: CDR1 GTSNPN, CDR2 SVGIG (reference sequence). The CDR3 consists of 14 residues. The V and J ends lost 2 bases and 1 base respectively, with 10 bases between them. In nucleotides, the CDR3 is TGTGCCTGGAGTAGGCGCGGGGGCACAGATACGCAGTATTTT. Amino acids: CAWSRRGGTDTQYF.